This TCR beta chain was obtained from a study of T-cell reconstitution after alpha-beta-depleted transplantation in children. CDR1 is SNHLY, CDR2 FYNNEI, per germline. V was clipped by 2 bases and J by 2 bases, with 10 bases between them. The CDR3 sequence is 15 residues long. The TCRbeta library was prepared with unique molecular identifiers. In TCRdb, the PCR reads were re-called with MiXCR into one record per CDR3 protein. Of 300,000 to 350,000 distinct CDR3 sequences listed, approximately 23% are singletons. The sequence was collected from a male patient younger than 18 who had a stem cell transplant for acute lymphoblastic leukemia, so the T cells may come from the graft donor. The specimen comprised PBMCs, mostly from graft donor cells, sampled 180 days after TCRalphabeta/CD19-depleted stem cell transplant. The chain combines TRBV2 with TRBJ1-3, with D unclear. The CDR3 DNA follows: TGTGCCAGCAGTGAAAGGCGGCCCGCTGGAAACACCATATATTTT. Protein sequence: CASSERRPAGNTIYF.